A selection of T cell receptor beta chains follows, all from one sample in a study of identical twins. TCRdb processed the 5' RACE reads anew with MiXCR; each CDR3 protein has one entry. The sample lists about 890,000 distinct CDR3 sequences; 9% to 15% were seen once. Separately, the same data were catalogued under a study of yellow fever vaccine responses in identical twins.

Sequencing used PBMCs. The receptors shown here come from a woman aged 18-29 years in good health. The CDR3 runs from the conserved cysteine through the conserved F or W. D genes are given only for firm matches. Rows give clone size only sometimes, using once, few, many, or a class for an expanded clone.

clone_size | d_call | j_call | v_call | cdr3_nt | cdr3_aa
many | - | TRBJ1-3 | TRBV10-3 | TGTGCCATCAGAGTGGACTTGGCTGGAAACACCATATATTTT | CAIRVDLAGNTIYF
- | TRBD1 | TRBJ1-1 | TRBV18 | TGTGCCAGCTCACCACAGGAGACAGGGGGCCAGGAAGCTTTCTTT | CASSPQETGGQEAFF
many | TRBD2 | TRBJ2-1 | TRBV20-1 | TGCAGTGCCCTAGCGGGAGGGCCCGGGAATGAGCAGTTCTTC | CSALAGGPGNEQFF
- | - | TRBJ2-7 | TRBV6-5 | TGTGCCAGCAGTTACTCCACAGGGAGCTCCTACGAGCAGTACTTC | CASSYSTGSSYEQYF
- | TRBD2 | TRBJ2-7 | TRBV5-1 | TGCGCCAGCAGCGTCGGTGGGACTAGCGTTGCCTACGAGCAGTACTTC | CASSVGGTSVAYEQYF
few | TRBD1 | TRBJ1-1 | TRBV19 | TGTGCCAGTAGGCAACAGGGGGGCACTGAAGCTTTCTTT | CASRQQGGTEAFF
- | TRBD1 | TRBJ1-2 | TRBV5-1 | TGCGCCAGCAGCTTGGGTGACAGGGGGCCGGTTGGCTACACCTTC | CASSLGDRGPVGYTF
- | TRBD2 | TRBJ2-5 | TRBV5-1 | TGCGCCAGCAGCTACGAGCGGGGGGGTGAGACCCAGTACTTC | CASSYERGGETQYF
- | TRBD1 | TRBJ2-6 | TRBV5-1 | TGCGCCAGCAGCTTGGTCGAGATACCGGGACAGATTGCCTCGGAGTCCAACGTCCTGACTTTC | CASSLVEIPGQIASESNVLTF
few | TRBD2 | TRBJ2-1 | TRBV20-1 | TGCAGTGCTAGAGCTGTTAGCGGGGGCTACAATGAGCAGTTCTTC | CSARAVSGGYNEQFF
few | TRBD1 | TRBJ1-5 | TRBV12-3/TRBV12-4 | TGTGCCAGCAGTTTGTTCTGGGGACAGGGCAATCAGCCCCAGCATTTT | CASSLFWGQGNQPQHF
- | - | TRBJ2-1 | TRBV7-2 | TGTGCCAGCAGCCCCATTGAGCAGTTCTTC | CASSPIEQFF
- | - | TRBJ2-1 | TRBV28 | TGTGCCAGCAGCCATCCCTTCTATGAGCAGTTCTTC | CASSHPFYEQFF
few | - | TRBJ1-6 | TRBV3-1 | TGTGCCAGCAGCCCTTGGGAAGCATCCCCCTATAATTCACCCCTCCACTTT | CASSPWEASPYNSPLHF
few | TRBD2 | TRBJ2-3 | TRBV15 | TGTGCCACCAGCAGAGGCCTAGCGGGAGGAACGCCAGATACGCAGTATTTT | CATSRGLAGGTPDTQYF
few | - | TRBJ2-4 | TRBV20-1 | TGCAGTGCTCTCAGGACAGCCAAAAACATTCAGTACTTC | CSALRTAKNIQYF
few | - | TRBJ2-2 | TRBV28 | TGTGCCAGCAGTTTGAGCGAGGAGCTGTTTTTT | CASSLSEELFF
- | TRBD1 | TRBJ1-1 | TRBV5-1 | TGCGCCAGCAGCTTGGTTCCAGGGGGGACGAACACTGAAGCTTTCTTT | CASSLVPGGTNTEAFF
few | - | TRBJ2-7 | TRBV5-5 | TGTGCCAGCAGCCCATTTACAGCCTCCTACGAGCAGTACTTC | CASSPFTASYEQYF
few | - | TRBJ2-3 | TRBV4-2 | TGTGCCAGCAGCCAAGCCCCCGGGACTCCCGCCCCAGATACGCAGTATTTT | CASSQAPGTPAPDTQYF
- | TRBD2 | TRBJ2-3 | TRBV7-9 | TGTGCCGGCAGCTGGGAGAGCGGGAGGACCACAGATACGCAGTATTTT | CAGSWESGRTTDTQYF
- | TRBD2 | TRBJ2-5 | TRBV20-1 | TGCAGTGCTAAAAAAAAGGGACTAGCGGGGGGGCTTGGGACCCAGTACTTC | CSAKKKGLAGGLGTQYF
few | - | TRBJ2-1 | TRBV4-1 | TGCGCCAGCAGCCAAGGGAGGGGGGGGGCCTTGAATGAGCAGTTCTTC | CASSQGRGGALNEQFF
few | - | TRBJ2-5 | TRBV28 | TGTGCCAGCAGCCAAACCCACGGGGAGACCCAGTACTTC | CASSQTHGETQYF
few | TRBD1 | TRBJ1-1 | TRBV12-3/TRBV12-4 | TGTGCCAGCAGCTATACAGGGGGCATCACTGAAGCTTTCTTT | CASSYTGGITEAFF
once | TRBD1 | TRBJ2-5 | TRBV12-5 | TGTGCTAGTGGTTTGCCGATTCAGGGGGCTGTGTCGTCTAGGCAAGAGACCCAGTACTTC | CASGLPIQGAVSSRQETQYF
- | - | TRBJ1-3 | TRBV15 | TGTGCCACCAGCAGAGCGGGGGGATCTGGAAACACCATATATTTT | CATSRAGGSGNTIYF
few | - | TRBJ1-5 | TRBV12-3/TRBV12-4 | TGTGCCAGCAGTTCCACGTCTGGGGCGCCCCAGCATTTT | CASSSTSGAPQHF